Following are 28 T cell receptor beta chains from one sample sequenced in a study of human T cells and chemical hapten exposure. Via MiXCR, TCRdb re-called the RACE reads, giving one row per CDR3 protein. Of more than 75,000 distinct CDR3 sequences in the sample, 10% to 13% were seen once. Indicated time point: patch test 2, 6 weeks after DPC sensitization. Treatment in this sample: therapeutic diphenylcyclopropenone sensitization with weekly scalp DPC. Sequencing was performed on whole blood, taken in connection with sensitization to the hapten diphenylcyclopropenone (DPC). These receptors originate from a woman in her 30s with alopecia areata. Some clones in this sample may be carry-over from other donors' samples.

Turning to this clonotype: A much larger clonotype is one base distant, so this may be a read error. The chain combines TRBV6-4 with TRBJ1-2; D gene ambiguous. CDR3 size: 16 residues. The germline gives CDR1 MRHNA, CDR2 SNTAGT. The CDR3 reads CASGDSKIDGFYGYTF. The DNA of the CDR3 is TGTGCCAGCGGTGACTCTAAAATAGACGGATTCTATGGCTACACCTTC.

This clonotype appeared once. The genes are TRBV28 and TRBJ1-2; 9 nucleotides align to TRBD1. Germline values: CDR1 MDHEN, CDR2 SYDVKM. The CDR3 contains 16 residues. Unmatched junction bases numbered 7, after V lost 2 bases and J lost 3 bases. CDR3 coding DNA: TGTGCCAGCAGTTTAGCGACAGGGGGGTATGACTATGGCTACACCTTC. This gives the protein CASSLATGGYDYGYTF.

The chain is built from TRBV20-1 and TRBJ2-5, with 9 bases fitting TRBD2. CDR3 length equals 15 residues. With 1 base clipped from V and 2 bases from J, the junction kept 5 bases outside the gene matches. The germline V gene has CDR1 DFQATT and CDR2 SNEGSKA (reference sequence). The CDR3 nucleotides read TGCAGTGCTAGAGGGTCTAGCGGGGCTCAAGAGACCCAGTACTTC. It is translated as CSARGSSGAQETQYF.

Comment on this clonotype: Germline is not matched at one junction end, which may reflect a read error. The chain is built from TRBV7-2 and TRBJ2-5; 12 nucleotides match TRBD2. This CDR3 has 17 amino acids. Germline V gene sequence: CDR1 SGHTA, CDR2 FQGNSA. CDR3 residues: CASSLAGGLAGQGTQYF. The DNA for the CDR3 is TGTGCCAGCAGCTTAGCGGGAGGACTAGCGGGGCAAGGGACCCAGTACTTC.

There are many counts of this clonotype. The rearrangement joins TRBV18 to TRBJ2-1; tentatively, D is TRBD1 (5 bases). The CDR3 totals 13 residues. The V gene's germline CDR1 is KGHSH and CDR2 LQKENI. The ends were cut back, 3 bases at V and 5 bases at J, with 8 bases in the middle. CDR3 nucleotides: TGTGCCAGCTCACCCGACAGTAACAATGAGCAGTTCTTC. Amino acids: CASSPDSNNEQFF.

The chain is built from TRBV30 and TRBJ1-5; 9 bases line up with TRBD1. Trimming removed 2 bases from V and 5 bases from J; junction bases left unmatched: 4. Germline V gives CDR1 GTSNPN, CDR2 SVGIG (reference sequence). CDR3 length equals 14 residues. As DNA, the CDR3 is TGTGCCTGGAGTCGTGGGACAGGGTATCAGCCCCAGCATTTT. This codes for CAWSRGTGYQPQHF.

At least ten counts were recorded for this clonotype. The chain combines TRBV5-1 with TRBJ2-5; possible D gene TRBD2, 5 bases. CDR1 SGHRS and CDR2 YFSETQ come from the germline V gene. V was cut by 0 bases and J by 3 bases, with 30 bases left in between. The CDR3 has 21 amino acids. This CDR3 reads CASSLALGLEGESPSKETQYF. CDR3 nucleotides: TGCGCCAGCAGCTTGGCCCTCGGGTTAGAGGGTGAATCCCCCTCTAAAGAGACCCAGTACTTC.

The sample holds many counts of this clonotype. The chain couples TRBV6-1 to TRBJ2-3; perhaps TRBD2 as D (5 bases). Trimming took 2 bases from V and 4 from J, leaving 16 bases between them. This CDR3 has 16 amino acids. In germline, CDR1 is MNHNS, CDR2 SASEGT. The CDR3 region is CASSERARVAPDTQYF. The CDR3 DNA reads TGTGCCAGCAGTGAACGAGCGCGGGTAGCGCCAGATACGCAGTATTTT.

This clonotype was counted at least ten times. J is TRBJ2-7 and V is TRBV25-1; 7 bases agree with TRBD1. Germline V lookup: CDR1 MGHDK, CDR2 SYGVNS. The CDR3 totals 15 residues. V lost 3 bases, J lost 0 bases, and 5 bases stayed unmatched. CDR3 in amino acids: CASSEPGDSSYEQYF. Here the CDR3 DNA reads TGTGCCAGCAGTGAGCCAGGGGACAGCTCCTACGAGCAGTACTTC.

The chain recombines TRBV20-1 with TRBJ1-6, with TRBD1 matching over 7 bases. In germline, CDR1 is DFQATT, CDR2 SNEGSKA (reference sequence). This CDR3 comprises 17 residues. V dropped 0 bases and J dropped 8; count of bases not matched to a gene: 13. In nucleotides, the CDR3 is TGCAGTGCTAGAGAAGGCGGTGGAGGGACAGTGGATTCACCCCTCCACTTT. As protein: CSAREGGGGTVDSPLHF.

This clonotype was seen many times. This sequence joins TRBV29-1 and TRBJ2-7; 7 bases line up with TRBD1. The ends lost 7 bases at V and 3 bases at J; junction bases unmatched: 6. The CDR3 is made up of 12 amino acids. Germline V gene sequence: CDR1 SQVTM, CDR2 ANQGSEA. The CDR3 protein is CSALRDSYEQYF. Written as DNA, the CDR3 is TGCAGCGCCCTAAGGGACAGCTACGAGCAGTACTTC.

This clonotype was seen many times. The chain couples TRBV7-9 to TRBJ1-4; TRBD1 matches at 8 bases. The germline V gene encodes CDR1 SEHNR and CDR2 FQNEAQ (reference sequence). Trimming removed 3 bases from V and 2 bases from J; junction bases left unmatched: 2. The CDR3 runs to 15 residues. CDR3 loop: CASSFQGATNEKLFF. The DNA of the CDR3 is TGTGCCAGCAGCTTTCAGGGGGCGACTAATGAAAAACTGTTTTTT.

The rearrangement uses TRBV28 and TRBJ2-7, with no clear D. Germline V CDR1 and CDR2: MDHEN, SYDVKM. The germline V and J ends were trimmed by 6 bases and 6 bases, with 15 bases remaining between them. The CDR3 spans 13 residues. The CDR3, as DNA: TGTGCCAGCAGCCCCAAGGCACCGAGCGAGCAGTACTTC. It yields the protein CASSPKAPSEQYF.

There are many counts of this clonotype. V and J are TRBV10-3 and TRBJ1-1; D perhaps matches TRBD1 (5 bases). The CDR3 loop spans 14 amino acids. From germline, CDR1 is ENHRY and CDR2 SYGVKD. The ends were cut back, 2 bases at V and 5 bases at J, with 12 bases in the middle. The chain's CDR3 is CAISEGQGRTEAFF. CDR3 DNA: TGTGCCATCAGTGAGGGGCAGGGAAGAACTGAAGCTTTCTTT.

This clonotype appeared a few times. This rearrangement joins TRBV5-4 to TRBJ2-3; 11 bases line up with TRBD2. The CDR3 has 16 amino acids. With 4 bases clipped from V and 5 bases from J, the junction kept 9 bases outside the gene matches. Germline V lookup: CDR1 SGHNT, CDR2 YYREEE (reference sequence). The CDR3 protein is CASSGRTSGSKDTQYF. DNA for the CDR3: TGTGCCAGCAGCGGACGAACTAGCGGGAGTAAAGATACGCAGTATTTT. The full variable domain, in which reference TRBV5-4 and TRBJ2-3 provide the parts outside the CDR3, is ETGVTQSPTHLIKTRGQQVTLRCSSQSGHNTVSWYQQALGQGPQFIFQYYREEENGRGNFPPRFSGLQFPNYSSELNVNALELDDSALYLCASSGRTSGSKDTQYFGPGTRLTVL.

This clonotype has a handful of counts. The CDR3 here is CASSQGTGTMNTEAFF. The CDR3 bases are TGCGCCAGCAGCCAAGGGACAGGGACGATGAACACTGAAGCTTTCTTT. V gene TRBV4-3 combines with J gene TRBJ1-1, with 8 bases fitting TRBD1. The CDR3 is 16 amino acids. The germline gives CDR1 LGHNA, CDR2 YSLEER. The V gene end was trimmed by 1 base and the J gene end by 0 bases; junction bases not matched to a gene: 4.

This clonotype was seen ten or more times. The gene calls are TRBV6-2 or TRBV6-3 and TRBJ1-5; D is ambiguous. The CDR3 covers 13 residues. Germline V gene sequence: CDR1 MNHEY, CDR2 SVGEGT. V was trimmed by 2 bases and J by 2 bases, leaving 4 bases between them. CDR3 sequence reads: CASSYLRNQPQHF. CDR3 DNA sequence: TGTGCCAGCAGTTACCTTCGCAATCAGCCCCAGCATTTT.

This clonotype has at least ten counts. The J gene is TRBJ1-1, the V gene TRBV12-3 or TRBV12-4; D ambiguous. The CDR3 consists of 14 residues. Trimming pared 3 bases from V and 1 base from J, leaving 9 bases between. The CDR3 coding sequence is TGTGCCAGCAGTTTCCGGGGAGGGAACACTGAAGCTTTCTTT. As protein: CASSFRGGNTEAFF.

This clonotype was detected ten times or more. CDR3 region: CAISDPRGLALETQYF. CDR3 in DNA: TGTGCCATCAGTGACCCGCGGGGACTAGCTTTGGAGACCCAGTACTTC. The rearrangement links TRBV10-3 to TRBJ2-5; 9 bases are shared with TRBD2. CDR1 and CDR2 (germline): ENHRY, SYGVKD. CDR3 size: 16 residues. V shed 3 bases and J 5 bases; nucleotides not matched to a gene: 10.

This clonotype was recorded many times. The genes are TRBV20-1 and TRBJ2-3, with D possibly matching TRBD2 (6 bases). Germline CDR1 and CDR2: DFQATT and SNEGSKA (reference sequence). The CDR3 has 16 amino acids. Trimming shortened V by 0 bases and J by 4 bases, and 17 bases separated the two germline ends. The CDR3 sequence is CSARDSRGTGADTQYF. CDR3 bases: TGCAGTGCTAGAGATAGTCGCGGGACCGGGGCAGATACGCAGTATTTT.

This clonotype was found many times. The chain has TRBV3-1 and TRBJ2-3; D might be TRBD2 (6 bases). The V gene lost 3 bases and the J gene lost 6 bases, with 10 bases spanning the gap. CDR1 is LGHDT, CDR2 YNNKEL, per germline (reference sequence). This CDR3 comprises 13 residues. CDR3 bases: TGTGCCAGCAGCCAGGCGGGGCCGGATACGCAGTATTTT. Encoded protein: CASSQAGPDTQYF.

This clonotype was detected many times. The J gene is TRBJ2-1, the V gene TRBV6-6; 14 bases are shared with TRBD2. The CDR3 loop spans 17 amino acids. The ends lost 5 bases at V and 5 bases at J; junction bases unmatched: 8. Germline V gives CDR1 MNHNY, CDR2 SVGAGI (reference sequence). CDR3 protein: CASSPRGLAGVNNEQFF. The DNA for the CDR3 is TGTGCCAGCAGTCCCCGGGGACTAGCGGGAGTTAACAATGAGCAGTTCTTC.

J is TRBJ2-5 and V is TRBV27, with 8 positions matching TRBD2. V lost 11 bases, J lost 2 bases, and 13 bases stayed unmatched. The CDR3 is 15 residues long. CDR1 and CDR2 from the germline V gene are MNHEY and SMNVEV (reference sequence). The CDR3 nucleotides are TGTGCCTGCGGGCGGATAGCGGGAAATCAAGAGACCCAGTACTTC. It specifies CACGRIAGNQETQYF.

This clonotype appeared a few times. The V gene is TRBV6-2 or TRBV6-3, the J gene TRBJ1-2; possibly TRBD1 for D (5 bases). In germline, CDR1 is MNHEY, CDR2 SVGEGT. CDR3 length: 13 amino acids. V lost 2 bases to trimming and J lost 4 bases, with 8 bases between them. Here the CDR3 DNA reads TGTGCCAGCAGTTACACAGGCCCCTATGGCTACACCTTC. Translation gives CASSYTGPYGYTF.

This clonotype was seen ten or more times. The chain combines TRBV18 with TRBJ2-1; D is unresolved. V lost 2 bases to trimming and J lost 12 bases, with 20 bases between them. This CDR3 contains 15 residues. Germline V gene sequence: CDR1 KGHSH, CDR2 LQKENI. The DNA of the CDR3 is TGTGCCAGCTCACCATTCGACCTACATGGGGTAGGGCAGTTCTTC. As protein: CASSPFDLHGVGQFF.

The sample holds many counts of this clonotype. The J gene is TRBJ1-2, the V gene TRBV28; 12 bases match TRBD1. Germline CDR1 and CDR2: MDHEN and SYDVKM. The V gene end was trimmed by 7 bases and the J gene end by 3 bases; junction bases not matched to a gene: 9. This CDR3 spans 16 amino acids. For the CDR3, the DNA is TGTGCCAGCACTTCCGGGACAGGGGGCCGTTACTATGGCTACACCTTC. Translated: CASTSGTGGRYYGYTF.

This clonotype was picked up many times. V usage is TRBV7-9 and J usage is TRBJ1-1, with a possible D match to TRBD1 (5 bases). Trimming removed 5 bases at V and 10 bases at J, with 11 bases between. Germline CDR1 is SEHNR and CDR2 is FQNEAQ (reference sequence). The CDR3 totals 11 residues. The CDR3 region is CASSEIRGAFF. The CDR3 nucleotides read TGTGCCAGCAGCGAAATTAGGGGAGCTTTCTTT.

This clonotype was seen ten or more times. The chain joins TRBV9 to TRBJ2-2; D is uncertain. The CDR3 contains 17 residues. CDR1 SGDLS and CDR2 YYNGEE come from the germline V gene. Deletions cut 0 bases from V and 5 bases from J, with 17 bases between. The CDR3 nucleotides are TGTGCCAGCAGCGTAGTGGCAGGTACATTGGGAACCGGGGAGCTGTTTTTT. Translation gives CASSVVAGTLGTGELFF.